The T cell receptor (beta chain) described here comes from a study of metastatic and nonmetastatic thyroid tumors. Study-level background: Repertoires of blood and of tissue (tumor or nodule) from malignant and benign thyroid patients were compared.

Study conclusions and caveats: Reported TCR beta diversity, measured in blood and tumor, was significantly higher for malignant thyroid tumors than for benign nodules.

All patients were untreated before thyroid surgery. This clone was counted many times. Its cognate antigen is unknown. In the original processing: A distant-metastasis classifier for papillary thyroid cancer was built using CDR3 differences across clinicopathological groups. TCRdb reassembled clones from the PCR reads with MiXCR. The V and J calls were determined by TCRdb, not by the authors. This sample has 25,000 to 35,000 clones, with 20% to 25% found just once. This clonotype was obtained from a female donor with papillary thyroid cancer or a benign thyroid nodule (not recorded which). Some clones in this sample may be carry-over from other donors' samples. Sequencing used blood.

CDR3 nucleotides: TGCAGTGCTAAGGGACAGGGTAGAGAGCAGTTCTTC. Its translation: CSAKGQGREQFF. The chain joins TRBV20-1 to TRBJ2-1, with TRBD1 identical over 9 bases. The CDR3 totals 12 residues. The trim removed 4 bases at V and 10 bases at J, leaving 5 bases unmatched. The germline CDR1 and CDR2 sequences are DFQATT and SNEGSKA (reference sequence).